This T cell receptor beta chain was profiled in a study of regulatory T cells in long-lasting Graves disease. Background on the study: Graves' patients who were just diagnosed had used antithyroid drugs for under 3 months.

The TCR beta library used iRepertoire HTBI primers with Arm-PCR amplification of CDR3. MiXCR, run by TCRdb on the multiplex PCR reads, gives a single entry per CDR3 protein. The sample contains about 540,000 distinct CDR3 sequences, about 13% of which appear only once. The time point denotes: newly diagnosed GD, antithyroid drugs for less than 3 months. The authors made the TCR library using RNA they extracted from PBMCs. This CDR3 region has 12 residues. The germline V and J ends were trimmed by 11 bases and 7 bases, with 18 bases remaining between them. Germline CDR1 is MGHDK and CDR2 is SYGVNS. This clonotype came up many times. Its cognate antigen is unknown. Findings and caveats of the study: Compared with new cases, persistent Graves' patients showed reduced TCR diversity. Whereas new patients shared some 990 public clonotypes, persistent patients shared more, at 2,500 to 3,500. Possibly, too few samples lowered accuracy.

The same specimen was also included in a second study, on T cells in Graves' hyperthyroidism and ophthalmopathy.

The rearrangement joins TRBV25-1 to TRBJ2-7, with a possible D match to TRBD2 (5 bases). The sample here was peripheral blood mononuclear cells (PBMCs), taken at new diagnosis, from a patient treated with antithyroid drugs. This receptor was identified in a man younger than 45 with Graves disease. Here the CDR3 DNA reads TGTGCCGCTCCGAGACACCGCGGGGAGCAGTACTTC. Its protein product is CAAPRHRGEQYF.